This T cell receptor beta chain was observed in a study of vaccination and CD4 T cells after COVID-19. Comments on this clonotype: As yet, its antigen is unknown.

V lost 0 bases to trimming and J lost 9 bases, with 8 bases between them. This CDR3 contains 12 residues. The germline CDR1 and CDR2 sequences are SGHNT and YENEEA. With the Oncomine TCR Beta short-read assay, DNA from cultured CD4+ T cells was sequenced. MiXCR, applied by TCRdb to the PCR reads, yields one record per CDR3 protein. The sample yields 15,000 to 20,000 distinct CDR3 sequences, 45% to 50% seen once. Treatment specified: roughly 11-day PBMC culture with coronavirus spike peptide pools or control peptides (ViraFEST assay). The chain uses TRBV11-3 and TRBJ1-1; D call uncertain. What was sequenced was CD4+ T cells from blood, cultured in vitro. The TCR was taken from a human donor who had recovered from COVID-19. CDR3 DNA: TGTGCCAGCAGCTTAGACAGCGCCCAAGCTTTCTTT. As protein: CASSLDSAQAFF.